This TCR beta chain was recovered during a study of blood T cell repertoires in COVID-19. Study-level information: The study drew acute and convalescent COVID-19 samples from the United States, Italy and Spain. Sources were T cells, B-cell-depleted T cells, or PBMCs; the material itself was cDNA or gDNA.

In the original workflow: Amplification of reference gene primers was used by the study to estimate nucleated cell counts. The data were produced by immunoSEQ multiplex PCR, yet TCRdb's version contains in-frame clones alone and is incomplete. Clonal size and the V and J genes are those of that table, whereas D and trimming came from the DNA. Of approximately 170,000 clones listed, less than 90% are singletons. The CDR3 is 15 residues long. Germline-derived CDR1 and CDR2 are MNHNS and SASEGT. V gave up 1 base and J gave up 6 bases; unmatched junction bases: 2. This receptor was identified in a man under 40 with acute or convalescent COVID-19. The sequencing input was peripheral blood. The rearrangement uses TRBV6-1 and TRBJ1-5; 11 bases are a match to TRBD1. The DNA of the CDR3 is TGTGCCAGCAGTGAAGGGACAGGGGGCTTTCAGCCCCAGCATTTT. This sequence encodes CASSEGTGGFQPQHF.